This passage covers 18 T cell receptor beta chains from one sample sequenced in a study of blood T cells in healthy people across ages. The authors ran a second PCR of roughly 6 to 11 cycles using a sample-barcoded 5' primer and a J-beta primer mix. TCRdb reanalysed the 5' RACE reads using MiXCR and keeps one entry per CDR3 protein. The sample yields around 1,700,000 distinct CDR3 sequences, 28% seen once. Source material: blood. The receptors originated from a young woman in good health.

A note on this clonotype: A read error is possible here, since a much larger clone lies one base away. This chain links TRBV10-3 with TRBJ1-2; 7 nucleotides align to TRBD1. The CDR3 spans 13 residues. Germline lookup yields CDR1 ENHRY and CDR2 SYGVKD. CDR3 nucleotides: TGTGCCATCAGTGGACAGGGATTGGGTGGCTGCACCTTC. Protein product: CAISGQGLGGCTF.

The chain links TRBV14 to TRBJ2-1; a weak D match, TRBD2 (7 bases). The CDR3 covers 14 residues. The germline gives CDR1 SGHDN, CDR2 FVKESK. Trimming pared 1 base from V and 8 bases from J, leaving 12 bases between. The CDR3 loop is CASSQVTGRDEQFF. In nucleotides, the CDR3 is TGTGCCAGCAGCCAAGTCACAGGGAGGGATGAGCAGTTCTTC. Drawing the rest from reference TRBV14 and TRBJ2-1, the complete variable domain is EAGVTQFPSHSVIEKGQTVTLRCDPISGHDNLYWYRRVMGKEIKFLLHFVKESKQDESGMPNNRFLAERTGGTYSTLKVQPAELEDSGVYFCASSQVTGRDEQFFGPGTRLTVL.

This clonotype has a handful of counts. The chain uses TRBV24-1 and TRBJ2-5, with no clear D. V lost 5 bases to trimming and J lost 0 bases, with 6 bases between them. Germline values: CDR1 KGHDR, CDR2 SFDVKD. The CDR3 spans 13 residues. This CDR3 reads CATSAANQETQYF. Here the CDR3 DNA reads TGTGCCACCAGTGCGGCTAACCAAGAGACCCAGTACTTC.

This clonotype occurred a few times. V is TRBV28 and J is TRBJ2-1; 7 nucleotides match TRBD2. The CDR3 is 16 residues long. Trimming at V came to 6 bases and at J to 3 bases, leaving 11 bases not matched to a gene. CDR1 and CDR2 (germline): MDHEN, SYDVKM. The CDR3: CASSSPGTKVYNEQFF. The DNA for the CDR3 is TGTGCCAGCAGCTCCCCCGGGACTAAGGTCTACAATGAGCAGTTCTTC.

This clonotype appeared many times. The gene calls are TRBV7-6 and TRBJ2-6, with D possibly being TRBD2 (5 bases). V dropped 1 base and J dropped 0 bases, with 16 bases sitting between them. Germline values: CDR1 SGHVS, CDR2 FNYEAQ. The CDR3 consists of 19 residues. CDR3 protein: CASSLEERRHSSGANVLTF. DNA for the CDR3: TGTGCCAGCAGCTTAGAGGAACGGAGGCATAGCTCTGGGGCCAACGTCCTGACTTTC.

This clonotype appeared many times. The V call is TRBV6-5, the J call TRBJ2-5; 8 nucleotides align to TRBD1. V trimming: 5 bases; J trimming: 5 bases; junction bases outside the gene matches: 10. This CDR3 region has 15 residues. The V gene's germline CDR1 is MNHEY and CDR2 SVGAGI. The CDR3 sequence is CASSPGTGAGETQYF. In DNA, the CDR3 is TGTGCCAGCAGTCCGGGGACAGGTGCCGGGGAGACCCAGTACTTC.

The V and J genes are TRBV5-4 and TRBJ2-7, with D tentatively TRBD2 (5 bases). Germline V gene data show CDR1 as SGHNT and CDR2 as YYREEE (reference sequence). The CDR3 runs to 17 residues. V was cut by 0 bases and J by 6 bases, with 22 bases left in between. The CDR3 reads CASSLASAGWGSVEQYF. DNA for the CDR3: TGTGCCAGCAGCTTGGCTTCGGCGGGCTGGGGTTCAGTCGAGCAGTACTTC.

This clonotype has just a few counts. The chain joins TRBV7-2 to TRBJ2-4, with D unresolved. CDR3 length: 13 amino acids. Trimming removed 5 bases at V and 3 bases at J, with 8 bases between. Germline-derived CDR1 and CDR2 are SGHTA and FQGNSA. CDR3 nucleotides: TGTGCCAGCAGCCAGTCAGACAAAAACATTCAGTACTTC. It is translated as CASSQSDKNIQYF.

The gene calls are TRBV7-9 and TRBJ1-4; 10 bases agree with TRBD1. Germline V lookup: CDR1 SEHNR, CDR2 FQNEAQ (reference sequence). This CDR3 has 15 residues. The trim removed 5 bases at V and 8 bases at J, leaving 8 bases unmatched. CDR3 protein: CASSPLTGGTEKLFF. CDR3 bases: TGTGCCAGCAGCCCCCTGACAGGGGGCACAGAAAAACTGTTTTTT. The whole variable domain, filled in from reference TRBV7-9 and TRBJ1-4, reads DTGVSQNPRHKITKRGQNVTFRCDPISEHNRLYWYRQTLGQGPEFLTYFQNEAQLEKSRLLSDRFSAERPKGSFSTLEIQRTEQGDSAMYLCASSPLTGGTEKLFFGSGTQLSVL.

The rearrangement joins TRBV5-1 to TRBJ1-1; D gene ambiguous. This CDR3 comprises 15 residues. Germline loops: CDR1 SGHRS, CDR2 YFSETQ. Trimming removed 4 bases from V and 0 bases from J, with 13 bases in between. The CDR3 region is CASSLSTSMNTEAFF. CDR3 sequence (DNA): TGCGCCAGCAGCCTCTCCACTTCGATGAACACTGAAGCTTTCTTT.

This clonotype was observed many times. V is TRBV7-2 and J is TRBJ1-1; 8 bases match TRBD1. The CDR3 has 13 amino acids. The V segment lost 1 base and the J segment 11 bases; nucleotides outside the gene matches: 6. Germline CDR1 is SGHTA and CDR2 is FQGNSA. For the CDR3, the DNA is TGTGCCAGCAGCTTAGAAGGACAGGGTAGGGCTTTCTTT. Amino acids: CASSLEGQGRAFF.

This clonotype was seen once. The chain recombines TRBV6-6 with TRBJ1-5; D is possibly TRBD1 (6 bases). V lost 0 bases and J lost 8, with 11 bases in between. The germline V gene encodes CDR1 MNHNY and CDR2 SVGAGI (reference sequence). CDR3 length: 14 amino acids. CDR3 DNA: TGTGCCAGCAGTTACTCGAGGGGGGGAGAGCCCCAGCATTTT. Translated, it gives CASSYSRGGEPQHF.

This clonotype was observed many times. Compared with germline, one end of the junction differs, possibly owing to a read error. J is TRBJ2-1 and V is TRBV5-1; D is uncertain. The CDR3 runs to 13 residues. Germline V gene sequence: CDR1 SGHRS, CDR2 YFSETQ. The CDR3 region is CASSLGAVDEQFF. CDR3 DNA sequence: TGTGCCAGCAGCTTGGGCGCAGTCGATGAGCAGTTCTTC.

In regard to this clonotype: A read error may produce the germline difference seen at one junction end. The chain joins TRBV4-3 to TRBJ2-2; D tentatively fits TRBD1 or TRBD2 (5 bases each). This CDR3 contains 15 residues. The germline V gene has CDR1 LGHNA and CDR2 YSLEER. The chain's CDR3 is CASSQEGVNTGELFF. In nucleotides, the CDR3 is TGCGCCAGCAGCCAAGAGGGGGTGAACACCGGGGAGCTTTTTTTT.

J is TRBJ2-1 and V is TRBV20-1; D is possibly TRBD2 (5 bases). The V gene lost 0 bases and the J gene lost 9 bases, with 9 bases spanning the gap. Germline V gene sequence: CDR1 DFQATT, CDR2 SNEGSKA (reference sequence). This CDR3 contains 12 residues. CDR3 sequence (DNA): TGCAGTGCTAGAGAGGGTGGAGGTGAGCAGTTCTTC. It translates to CSAREGGGEQFF.

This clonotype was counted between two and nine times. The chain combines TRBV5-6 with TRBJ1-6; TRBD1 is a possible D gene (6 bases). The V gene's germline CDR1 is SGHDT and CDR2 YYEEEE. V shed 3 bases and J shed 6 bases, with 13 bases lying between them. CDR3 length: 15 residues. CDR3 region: CASSWKDSSNSPLHF. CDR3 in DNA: TGTGCCAGCAGCTGGAAGGACAGTTCTAATTCACCCCTCCACTTT.

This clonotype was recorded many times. CDR3 region: CASSQVAGKNIQYF. Written as DNA, the CDR3 is TGTGCCAGCAGCCAAGTAGCGGGGAAAAACATTCAGTACTTC. The gene calls are TRBV4-2 and TRBJ2-4; 8 bases match TRBD2. V trimming: 1 base; J trimming: 4 bases; junction bases outside the gene matches: 0. The germline V gene encodes CDR1 LGHNA and CDR2 YNFKEQ. The CDR3 is made up of 14 amino acids.

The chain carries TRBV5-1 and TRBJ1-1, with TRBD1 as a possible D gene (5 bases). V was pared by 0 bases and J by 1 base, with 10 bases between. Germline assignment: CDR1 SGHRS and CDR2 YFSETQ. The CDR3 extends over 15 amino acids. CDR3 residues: CASSLAGRPNTEAFF. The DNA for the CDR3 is TGCGCCAGCAGCTTGGCGGGACGGCCGAACACTGAAGCTTTCTTT.